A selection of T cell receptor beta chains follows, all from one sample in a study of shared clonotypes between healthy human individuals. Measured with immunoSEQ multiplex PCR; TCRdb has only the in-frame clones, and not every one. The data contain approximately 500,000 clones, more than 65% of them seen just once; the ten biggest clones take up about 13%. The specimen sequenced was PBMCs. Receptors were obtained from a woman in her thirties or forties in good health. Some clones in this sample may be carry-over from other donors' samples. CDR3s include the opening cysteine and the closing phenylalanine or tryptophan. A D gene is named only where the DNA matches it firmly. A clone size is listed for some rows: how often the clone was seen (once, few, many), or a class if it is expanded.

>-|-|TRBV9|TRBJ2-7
TGTGCCAGCAGCGTACGTCGCAGGGTAGCCTCCAGGGGATACGAGCAGTACTTC
CASSVRRRVASRGYEQYF
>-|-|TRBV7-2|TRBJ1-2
TGTGCCAGCAGCCGTGGGGTATCCCCCTGGGGCTACACCTTC
CASSRGVSPWGYTF
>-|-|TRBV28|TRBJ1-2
TGTGCCAGCAGTTCAAGGGCAAACTATGGCTACACCTTC
CASSSRANYGYTF
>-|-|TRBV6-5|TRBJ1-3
TGTGCCAGCAGTAGGGGAACTGGAAACACCATATATTTT
CASSRGTGNTIYF
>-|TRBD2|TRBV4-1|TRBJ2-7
TGCGCCAGCAGCCGGGGGGCTAGCGGGTTTTTCGAGCAGTACTTC
CASSRGASGFFEQYF
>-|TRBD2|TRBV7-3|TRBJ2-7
TGTGCCAGCAGCCCCATGGGCGGGAGCTCCTACGAGCAGTACTTC
CASSPMGGSSYEQYF
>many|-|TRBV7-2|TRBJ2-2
TGTGCCAGCAGCCCAGCTGCCGGGGAGCTGTTTTTT
CASSPAAGELFF
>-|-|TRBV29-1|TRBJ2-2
TGCAGCGTTGGAGGGGGCACCGGGGAGCTGTTTTTT
CSVGGGTGELFF
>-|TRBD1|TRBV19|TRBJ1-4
TGTGCCAGTAGTTCCGGGACAGGGGAAAAACTGTTTTTT
CASSSGTGEKLFF
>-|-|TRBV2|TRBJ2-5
TGTGCCTGCGGAATGGGCGGAGAGACCCAGTACTTC
CACGMGGETQYF
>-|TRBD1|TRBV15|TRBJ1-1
TGTGCCACCAGCAGAGGGCTCCAGGGGGCGGGCAGCGCTTTCTTT
CATSRGLQGAGSAFF
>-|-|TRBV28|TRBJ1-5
TGTGCCAGCACCCTAATCGCCGGGGGCGAGGATCAGCCCCAGCATTTT
CASTLIAGGEDQPQHF
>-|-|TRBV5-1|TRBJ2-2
TGCGCCAGCAGCCCGCGGGGGAACACCGGGGAGCTGTTTTTT
CASSPRGNTGELFF
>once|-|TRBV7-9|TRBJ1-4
TGTGCCAGCAGCTTAGTAGCCGAAAAACTGTTTTTT
CASSLVAEKLFF
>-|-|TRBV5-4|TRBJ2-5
TGTGCCAGCAGCTCCCCCACTAGTCCCGAGACCCAGTACTTC
CASSSPTSPETQYF
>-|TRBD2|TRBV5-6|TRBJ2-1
TGTGCCAGCAGACTTACTAGCGGAGGCTACAATGAGCAGTTCTTC
CASRLTSGGYNEQFF
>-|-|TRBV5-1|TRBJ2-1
TGCGCCAGCACCATAAGCTCCTACAATGAGCAGTTCTTC
CASTISSYNEQFF
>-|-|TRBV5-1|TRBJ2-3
TGCGCCAGCAGCTTGGCCGGGACGGCGGGGTCAGATACGCAGTATTTT
CASSLAGTAGSDTQYF
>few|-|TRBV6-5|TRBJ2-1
TGTGCCAGCAGCCCCAGAGGGTCCTACAATGAGCAGTTCTTC
CASSPRGSYNEQFF
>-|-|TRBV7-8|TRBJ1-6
TGTGCCAGCAGCCGTTCTAATTCACCCCTCCACTTT
CASSRSNSPLHF
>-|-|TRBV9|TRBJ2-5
TGTGCCAGCAGCGCAGGACTAACTCAAGAGACCCAGTACTTC
CASSAGLTQETQYF
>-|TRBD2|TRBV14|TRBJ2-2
TGTGCCAGCAGCCGGTTAGCGGGAGCGGTCACCGGGGAGCTGTTTTTT
CASSRLAGAVTGELFF
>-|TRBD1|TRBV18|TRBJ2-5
TGTGCCAGCTCACAACCGGGACAGGGGACAGGGGAGACCCAGTACTTC
CASSQPGQGTGETQYF
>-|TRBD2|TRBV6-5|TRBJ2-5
TGTGCCAGCAGTTACGGCGGGAGTAAAGAGACCCAGTACTTC
CASSYGGSKETQYF
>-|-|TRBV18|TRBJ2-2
TGTGCCAGCTCTCCGCGGGCGGTAGACACCGGGGAGCTGTTTTTT
CASSPRAVDTGELFF
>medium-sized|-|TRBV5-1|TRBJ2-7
TGCGCCAGCAGTTCACAGGGATGGGGGCAGTACTTC
CASSSQGWGQYF
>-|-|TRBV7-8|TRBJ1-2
TGTGCCAGCAGCAGAGACAGTGCCGGCTACACCTTC
CASSRDSAGYTF
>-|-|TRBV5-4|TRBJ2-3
TGTGCCAGCAGCCCATCCTCTGGGGTACGCCGCACAGATACGCAGTATTTT
CASSPSSGVRRTDTQYF
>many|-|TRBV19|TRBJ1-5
TGTGCCAGTAGTATTCGGGGTGGCAATCAGCCCCAGCATTTT
CASSIRGGNQPQHF
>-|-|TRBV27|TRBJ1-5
TGTGCCAGCAGTCCACAACAGGGACTCCCTAATCAGCCCCAGCATTTT
CASSPQQGLPNQPQHF
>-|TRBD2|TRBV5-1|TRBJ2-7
TGCGCCAGCAGCTTGATGACTAGCGGGAGTGGGTACGAGCAGTACTTC
CASSLMTSGSGYEQYF
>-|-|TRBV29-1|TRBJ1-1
TGCAGCGTTGATCGGGGGAACACTGAAGCTTTCTTT
CSVDRGNTEAFF
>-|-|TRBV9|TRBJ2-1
TGTGCCAGCAGCGTAGCACAGAACAATGAGCAGTTCTTC
CASSVAQNNEQFF
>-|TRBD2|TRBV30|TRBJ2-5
TGTGCCTGGAGAAAGGGAGCGGGAGTACGGCAAGAGACCCAGTACTTC
CAWRKGAGVRQETQYF
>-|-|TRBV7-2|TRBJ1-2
TGTGCCAGCAGCACCTTATGGCCCTCGGGGTATGGCTACACCTTC
CASSTLWPSGYGYTF
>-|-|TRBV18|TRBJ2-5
TGTGCCAGCTCACCACCCAGGGTGGAGACCCAGTACTTC
CASSPPRVETQYF
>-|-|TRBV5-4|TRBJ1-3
TGTGCCAGCAGCTCGTTCCTCGCGGGGGCGAGAGGAAACACCATATATTTT
CASSSFLAGARGNTIYF
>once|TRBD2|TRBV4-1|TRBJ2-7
TGCGCCAGCAGCCTGACTAGCGGCTCCTACGAGCAGTACTTC
CASSLTSGSYEQYF
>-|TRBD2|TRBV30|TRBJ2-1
TGTGCCTGGAGCCCGGGACTAGCCCCCAATGAGCAGTTCTTC
CAWSPGLAPNEQFF
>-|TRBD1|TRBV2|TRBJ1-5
TGTGCCAGCAAGGAGGGGGCGCCTGGGCAGCCCCAGCATTTT
CASKEGAPGQPQHF
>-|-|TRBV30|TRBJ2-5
TGTGCCTGGAGTCATGGGGGGTCAGAGACCCAGTACTTC
CAWSHGGSETQYF
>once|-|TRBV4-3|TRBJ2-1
TGCGCCAGCAGCCTGGGACAAAGGTACAATGAGCAGTTCTTC
CASSLGQRYNEQFF
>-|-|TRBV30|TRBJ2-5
TGTGCCTGGGCGGTCGGGGAGACCCAGTACTTC
CAWAVGETQYF
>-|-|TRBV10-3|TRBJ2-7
TGTGCCACCGGGCCGTCCTACGAGCAGTACTTC
CATGPSYEQYF
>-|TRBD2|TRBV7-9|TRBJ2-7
TGTGCCAGCAGCTTGCCCGAAGCGGGAACCTACGAGCAGTACTTC
CASSLPEAGTYEQYF
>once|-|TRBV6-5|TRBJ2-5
TGTGCCAGCAGGTCTCTGGATTTTTCTAGAGAGACCCAGTACTTC
CASRSLDFSRETQYF
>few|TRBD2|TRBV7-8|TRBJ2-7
TGTGCCAGCAGCACCACACTAGCGGGAGGACGGGAGCAGTACTTC
CASSTTLAGGREQYF
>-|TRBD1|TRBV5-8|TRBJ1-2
TGTGCCAGCAGCTTGGACAGGGGGTTAGGCTACACCTTC
CASSLDRGLGYTF
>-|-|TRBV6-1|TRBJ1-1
TGTGCCAGCAGGGCCACTGAAGCTTTCTTT
CASRATEAFF
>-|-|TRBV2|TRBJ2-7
TGTGCCAGCAATGAGCGGTCCTACGAGCAGTACTTC
CASNERSYEQYF
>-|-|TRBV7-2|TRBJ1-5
TGTGCCAGCAGCCCGGGGTGGGAGCAAAATAGCAATCAGCCCCAGCATTTT
CASSPGWEQNSNQPQHF
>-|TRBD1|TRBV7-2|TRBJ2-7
TGTGCCAGCAGTTCTACCGGGACAGGGATCTACGAGCAGTACTTC
CASSSTGTGIYEQYF
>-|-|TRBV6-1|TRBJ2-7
TGTGCCAGCAGTGGAGGGGGAGGGCCCGCCTACGAGCAGTACTTC
CASSGGGGPAYEQYF
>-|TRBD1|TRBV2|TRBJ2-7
TGTGCCAGCAGTCGGGACAGGGTCCCCCACGAGCAGTACTTC
CASSRDRVPHEQYF
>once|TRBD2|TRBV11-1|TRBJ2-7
TGTGCCAGCACCTTTGGAGCGGGGGCCTACGAGCAGTACTTC
CASTFGAGAYEQYF